One TCR beta chain is described in this entry. Its antigen remains unidentified. All gene names here are mouse names. The sequenced fragment ends 1 residue before the CDR3 boundary, so the rest is inferred from the germline J gene. Time point indicated: mouse harvest day 7 after allogeneic transplant. Tail vein injection delivered 10^7 T-cell-depleted bone marrow cells and 10^6 splenic CD5+ T cells. This mouse GVHD model was MHC-mismatched B6 to BALB/c, profiled day 7 or 14. Profiling relied on immunoSEQ multiplex PCR, and the TCRdb table lists in-frame clones only, not all of them. The table includes about 11,000 clones, roughly two fifths detected once. This sample was included in a study of tissue T cells after allogeneic stem cell transplantation. Germline CDR1 SGHSN, CDR2 HYEKVE. Trimming cost V 1 base and J 0 bases, with 14 bases left between them. CDR3 length: 17 residues. Findings of the study overall: Blood and spleen captured only part of the tissue TCR repertoire. Which tissue TCRs were alloreactive or antigen-specific was not determined. Some clones might be persisting host cells. Few T cell clones were shared across patients, but motif clusters showed tissue-specific shared signatures.

Input material: skin. The rearrangement uses TRBV12-1 and TRBJ1-4; perhaps TRBD1 as D (6 bases). The receptor was derived from a female BALB/c mouse given C57BL/6 T cells with graft-versus-host disease after an allogeneic hematopoietic cell transplant. The sequenced part of the CDR3 DNA is TGTGCCAGCTCTCTGTTTGGGACACCCTTTTCCAACGAAAGATTATTT. Translating gives CASSLFGTPFSNERLF. In full, the CDR3 is CASSLFGTPFSNERLFF.